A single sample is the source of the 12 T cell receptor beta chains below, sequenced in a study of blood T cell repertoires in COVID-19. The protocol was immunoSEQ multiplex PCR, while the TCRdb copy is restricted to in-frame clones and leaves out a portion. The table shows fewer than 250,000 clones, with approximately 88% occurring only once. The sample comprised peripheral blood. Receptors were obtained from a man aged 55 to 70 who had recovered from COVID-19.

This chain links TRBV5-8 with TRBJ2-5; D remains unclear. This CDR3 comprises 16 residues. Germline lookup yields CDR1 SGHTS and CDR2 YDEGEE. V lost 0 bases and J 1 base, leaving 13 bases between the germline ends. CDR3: CASSLVLRPTQETQYF. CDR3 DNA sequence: TGTGCCAGCAGCTTGGTTCTGCGGCCTACCCAAGAGACCCAGTACTTC.

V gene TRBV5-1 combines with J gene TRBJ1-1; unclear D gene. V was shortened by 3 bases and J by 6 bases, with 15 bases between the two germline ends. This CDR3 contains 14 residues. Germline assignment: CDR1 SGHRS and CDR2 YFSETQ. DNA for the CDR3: TGCGCCAGCAGCTATCTATCTGGCCAGGCTGAAGCTTTCTTT. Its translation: CASSYLSGQAEAFF.

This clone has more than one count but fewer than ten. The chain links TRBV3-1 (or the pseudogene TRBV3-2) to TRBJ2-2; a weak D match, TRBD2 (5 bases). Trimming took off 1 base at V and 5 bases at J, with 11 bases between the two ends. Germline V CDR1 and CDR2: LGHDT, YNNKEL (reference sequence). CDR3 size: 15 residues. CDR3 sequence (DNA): TGTGCCAGCAGCCAAGTACTTCCGGGAACCGGGGAGCTGTTTTTT. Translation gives CASSQVLPGTGELFF.

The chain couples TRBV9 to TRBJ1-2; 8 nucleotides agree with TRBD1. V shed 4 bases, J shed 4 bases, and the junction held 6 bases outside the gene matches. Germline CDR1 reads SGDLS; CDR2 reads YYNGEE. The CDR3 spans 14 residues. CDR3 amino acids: CASSPGQGSYGYTF. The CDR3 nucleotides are TGTGCCAGCAGCCCAGGACAGGGATCCTATGGCTACACCTTC.

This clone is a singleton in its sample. This CDR3 reads CASSPQGGTNEKLFF. DNA of the CDR3: TGTGCCAGCTCACCTCAGGGAGGAACTAATGAAAAACTGTTTTTT. The chain carries TRBV18 and TRBJ1-4; D might be TRBD1 (5 bases). Deletions cut 3 bases from V and 1 base from J, with 9 bases between. Germline V lookup: CDR1 KGHSH, CDR2 LQKENI. The CDR3 totals 15 residues.

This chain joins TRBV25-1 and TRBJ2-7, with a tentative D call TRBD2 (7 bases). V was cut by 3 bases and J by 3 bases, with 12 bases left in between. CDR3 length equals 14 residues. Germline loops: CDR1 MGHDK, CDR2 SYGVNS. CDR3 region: CASSDPGGGYEQYF. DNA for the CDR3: TGTGCCAGCAGTGATCCGGGGGGCGGCTACGAGCAGTACTTC.

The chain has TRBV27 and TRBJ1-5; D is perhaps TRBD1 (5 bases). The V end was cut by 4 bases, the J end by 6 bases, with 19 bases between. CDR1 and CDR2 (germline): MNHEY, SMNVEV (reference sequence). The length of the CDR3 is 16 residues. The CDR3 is CASSSISRGLGQPQHF. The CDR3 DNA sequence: TGTGCCAGCAGTTCAATCTCCCGGGGACTCGGTCAGCCCCAGCATTTT.

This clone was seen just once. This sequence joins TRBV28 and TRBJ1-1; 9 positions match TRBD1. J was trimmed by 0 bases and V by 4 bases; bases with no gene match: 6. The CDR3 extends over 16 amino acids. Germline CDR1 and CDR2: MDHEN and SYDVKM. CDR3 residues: CASSSPTGGMNTEAFF. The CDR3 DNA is TGTGCCAGCAGTTCCCCGACAGGGGGGATGAACACTGAAGCTTTCTTT.

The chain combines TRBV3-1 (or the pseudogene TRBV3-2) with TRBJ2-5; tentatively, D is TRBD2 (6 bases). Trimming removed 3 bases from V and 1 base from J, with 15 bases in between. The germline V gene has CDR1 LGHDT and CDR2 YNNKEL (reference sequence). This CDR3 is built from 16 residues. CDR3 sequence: CASSQASDWSQETQYF. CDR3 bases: TGTGCCAGCAGCCAGGCTAGCGATTGGAGCCAAGAGACCCAGTACTTC.

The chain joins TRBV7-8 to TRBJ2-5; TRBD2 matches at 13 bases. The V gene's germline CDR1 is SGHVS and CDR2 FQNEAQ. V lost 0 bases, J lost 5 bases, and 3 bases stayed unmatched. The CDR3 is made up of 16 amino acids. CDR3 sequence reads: CASSLAGTSGAETQYF. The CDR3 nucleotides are TGTGCCAGCAGCTTAGCGGGGACTAGCGGGGCGGAGACCCAGTACTTC. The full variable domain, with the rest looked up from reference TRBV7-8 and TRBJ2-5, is GAGVSQSPRYKVAKRGQDVALRCDPISGHVSLFWYQQALGQGPEFLTYFQNEAQLDKSGLPSDRFFAERPEGSVSTLKIQRTQQEDSAVYLCASSLAGTSGAETQYFGPGTRLLVL.

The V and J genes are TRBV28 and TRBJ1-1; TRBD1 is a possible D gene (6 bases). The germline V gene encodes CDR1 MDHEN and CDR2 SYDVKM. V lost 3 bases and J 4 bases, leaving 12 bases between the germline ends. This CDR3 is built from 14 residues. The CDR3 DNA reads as TGTGCCAGCAGTTTGGGTGACAGGAGCACTGAAGCTTTCTTT. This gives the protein CASSLGDRSTEAFF.

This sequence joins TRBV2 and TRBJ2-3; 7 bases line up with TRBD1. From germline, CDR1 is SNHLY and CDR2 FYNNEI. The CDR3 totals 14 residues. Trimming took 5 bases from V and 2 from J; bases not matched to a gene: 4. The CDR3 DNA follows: TGTGCCAGCAGTTACAGGGGACCCACAGATACGCAGTATTTT. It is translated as CASSYRGPTDTQYF.